Presented here are 8 T cell receptor beta chains from one specimen sequenced in a study of T-cell memory formation after mild COVID-19. TCRdb re-called the 5' RACE reads through MiXCR, storing one row per CDR3 protein. The sample shows 270,000 or so distinct CDR3 sequences, about a sixth of them seen only once. The sequencing input was PBMCs or a T cell subset sorted from them (not recorded which). The source of these receptors is a man between 18 and 35 years old who had mild COVID-19 (a few samples of this study predate the infection). Cell type and time point are not known.

A few counts support this clonotype. This rearrangement joins TRBV20-1 to TRBJ2-3; D is unclear. This CDR3 spans 14 amino acids. The V gene's germline CDR1 is DFQATT and CDR2 SNEGSKA (reference sequence). V lost 3 bases to trimming and J lost 2 bases, with 12 bases between them. This CDR3 reads CSAREGKPTDTQYF. CDR3 DNA: TGCAGTGCTAGGGAAGGCAAGCCCACAGATACGCAGTATTTT.

V usage is TRBV5-4 and J usage is TRBJ2-5, with a tentative D call TRBD2 (6 bases). Germline CDR1 SGHNT, CDR2 YYREEE (reference sequence). Trimming took 3 bases from V and 5 from J, leaving 11 bases between them. CDR3 length: 13 residues. As DNA, the CDR3 is TGTGCCAGCAGCTCAACTAGCATGGAGACCCAGTACTTC. Amino acid sequence: CASSSTSMETQYF. The whole variable domain, filled in from reference TRBV5-4 and TRBJ2-5, reads ETGVTQSPTHLIKTRGQQVTLRCSSQSGHNTVSWYQQALGQGPQFIFQYYREEENGRGNFPPRFSGLQFPNYSSELNVNALELDDSALYLCASSSTSMETQYFGPGTRLLVL.

There are a few counts of this clonotype. The chain recombines TRBV7-3 with TRBJ1-2, with 7 positions matching TRBD1. CDR1 and CDR2 (germline): SGHTA, FQGTGA. V dropped 5 bases and J dropped 7; count of bases not matched to a gene: 10. The CDR3 covers 14 residues. The CDR3 here is CASSPSGQIGGYTF. The CDR3, as DNA: TGTGCCAGCAGCCCCTCGGGACAGATCGGTGGCTACACCTTC.

The gene calls are TRBV7-9 and TRBJ2-3; 7 nucleotides match TRBD1. The CDR3 spans 15 residues. Per the germline V gene, CDR1 is SEHNR and CDR2 is FQNEAQ (reference sequence). Trimming at V came to 5 bases and at J to 1 base, leaving 6 bases not matched to a gene. The CDR3 sequence: CASSRRGQGTDTQYF. In nucleotides, the CDR3 is TGTGCCAGCAGCCGCCGAGGACAGGGCACAGATACGCAGTATTTT. The full variable domain, with the rest looked up from reference TRBV7-9 and TRBJ2-3, is DTGVSQNPRHKITKRGQNVTFRCDPISEHNRLYWYRQTLGQGPEFLTYFQNEAQLEKSRLLSDRFSAERPKGSFSTLEIQRTEQGDSAMYLCASSRRGQGTDTQYFGPGTRLTVL.

This clonotype was seen at least ten times. The chain has TRBV7-2 and TRBJ1-6; D possibly corresponds to TRBD1 (6 bases). The CDR3 loop spans 13 amino acids. Germline V gene sequence: CDR1 SGHTA, CDR2 FQGNSA. V was trimmed by 5 bases and J by 9 bases, leaving 11 bases between them. The CDR3 here is CASSNRVSSPLHF. CDR3 sequence (DNA): TGTGCCAGCAGCAACAGGGTGTCTTCACCCCTCCACTTT.

This clonotype was detected only a few times. V usage is TRBV7-2 and J usage is TRBJ1-2; 10 bases map to TRBD1. V shed 5 bases and J 8 bases; nucleotides not matched to a gene: 14. CDR3 length: 16 residues. The germline gives CDR1 SGHTA, CDR2 FQGNSA. The CDR3 here is CASSPTTGTGVRGYTF. The CDR3 nucleotides are TGTGCCAGCAGCCCAACGACGGGGACAGGGGTTCGGGGCTACACCTTC.

This sequence joins TRBV28 and TRBJ2-2; D is unclear. The V end was cut by 5 bases, the J end by 7 bases, with 11 bases between. The length of the CDR3 is 13 residues. CDR1 is MDHEN, CDR2 SYDVKM, per germline. Here the CDR3 reads CASSPQGNGELFF. For the CDR3, the DNA is TGTGCCAGCAGTCCCCAAGGGAACGGGGAGCTGTTTTTT.

A few counts support this clonotype. The CDR3 loop reads CATSTGGGWTQYF. For the CDR3, the DNA is TGTGCCACGTCGACAGGGGGAGGATGGACGCAGTATTTT. The gene calls are TRBV7-2 and TRBJ2-3; 9 bases fit TRBD1. This CDR3 comprises 13 residues. CDR1 SGHTA and CDR2 FQGNSA come from the germline V gene. The V and J ends lost 10 bases and 9 bases, in that order; junction bases with no gene match: 11. Combining the CDR3 with reference TRBV7-2 and TRBJ2-3 gives the whole variable domain GAGVSQSPSNKVTEKGKDVELRCDPISGHTALYWYRQSLGQGLEFLIYFQGNSAPDKSGLPSDRFSAERTGGSVSTLTIQRTQQEDSAVYLCATSTGGGWTQYFGPGTRLTVL.